The next 27 T cell receptor beta chains were all read from a single sample in a study of blood T cell repertoires in COVID-19. The method was immunoSEQ multiplex PCR; TCRdb's version includes in-frame clones alone and lacks a portion of them. The sample lists about 96,000 clones, 70% to 90% seen once, with around 4% in the top ten. Sequenced material: peripheral blood. These receptors were obtained from a human donor with COVID-19, enrolled during active disease. The donor label of this sample is uncertain.

The CDR3 DNA sequence: TGTGCCAGCAGTGAAAACCGGGTCGGGGACACTGAAGCTTTCTTT. Protein product: CASSENRVGDTEAFF. V usage is TRBV2 and J usage is TRBJ1-1; D is unclear. V was cut by 2 bases and J by 3 bases, with 13 bases left in between. The CDR3 contains 15 residues. Germline-derived CDR1 and CDR2 are SNHLY and FYNNEI.

V is TRBV24-1 and J is TRBJ1-4; maybe TRBD1 (5 bases). The germline V gene has CDR1 KGHDR and CDR2 SFDVKD. This CDR3 is built from 15 residues. Trimming took off 0 bases at V and 6 bases at J, with 10 bases between the two ends. The CDR3 DNA follows: TGTGCCACCAGTGATTTGCCCAGGGTCGATGAAAAACTGTTTTTT. Translating gives CATSDLPRVDEKLFF.

The rearrangement links TRBV27 to TRBJ1-2; perhaps TRBD1 as D (6 bases). CDR3 length equals 17 residues. Germline V gives CDR1 MNHEY, CDR2 SMNVEV (reference sequence). V lost 8 bases to trimming and J lost 0 bases, with 22 bases between them. The CDR3 reads CASASLPDSPANYGYTF. CDR3 nucleotides: TGTGCCAGCGCTAGTTTGCCGGACAGCCCAGCTAACTATGGCTACACCTTC.

This chain uses TRBV11-1 with TRBJ1-2; weak D call: TRBD1 (5 bases). Deletions cut 5 bases from V and 0 bases from J, with 10 bases between. CDR1 and CDR2 (germline): SGHAT, FQDESV (reference sequence). The CDR3 covers 14 residues. The CDR3 bases are TGTGCCAGCAGCCGGACAACCGCTAACTATGGCTACACCTTC. Its protein is CASSRTTANYGYTF.

The table lists this clone with a count of one. This chain joins TRBV5-1 and TRBJ2-1; 10 bases fit TRBD1. Germline trimming cut 0 bases from V and 7 bases from J; bases unmatched to any gene: 1. This CDR3 is built from 14 residues. Looked up from germline, CDR1 is SGHRS and CDR2 is YFSETQ. DNA for the CDR3: TGCGCCAGCAGCTTGGGGGACAGGGGAAATGAGCAGTTCTTC. It encodes CASSLGDRGNEQFF. The full variable domain, rest sourced from reference TRBV5-1 and TRBJ2-1, is KAGVTQTPRYLIKTRGQQVTLSCSPISGHRSVSWYQQTPGQGLQFLFEYFSETQRNKGNFPGRFSGRQFSNSRSEMNVSTLELGDSALYLCASSLGDRGNEQFFGPGTRLTVL.

The chain couples TRBV19 to TRBJ1-4; TRBD1 matches at 8 bases. This CDR3 has 13 amino acids. The germline CDR1 and CDR2 sequences are LNHDA and SQIVND (reference sequence). V lost 10 bases to trimming and J lost 8 bases; unmatched junction nucleotides: 9. The chain's CDR3 is CATTDRGEEKLFF. CDR3 sequence (DNA): TGTGCCACCACAGACAGGGGAGAGGAAAAACTGTTTTTT.

V usage is TRBV23-1 and J usage is TRBJ2-1; D is possibly TRBD2 (5 bases). TRBV23-1 is filed as an ORF, its function uncertain. Deletions cut 1 base from V and 4 bases from J, with 14 bases between. The length of the CDR3 is 16 residues. Here the CDR3 reads CASSQLPSRRYNEQFF. CDR3 nucleotides: TGCGCCAGCAGTCAATTGCCTAGCCGCCGGTACAATGAGCAGTTCTTC.

The chain employs TRBV5-1 and TRBJ1-2; 9 bases are a match to TRBD1. CDR1 SGHRS and CDR2 YFSETQ come from the germline V gene. This CDR3 has 15 residues. Trimming removed 4 bases from V and 11 bases from J; junction bases left unmatched: 15. The CDR3 region has the DNA TGCGCCAGCAGCGCGACCGGTACAGGGGGCGAGGTGTACACCTTC. It encodes CASSATGTGGEVYTF.

This clone has only one observation. CDR3 sequence reads: CASSVLPGLAGPEQYF. CDR3 in DNA: TGCGCCAGCAGCGTACTCCCGGGACTAGCGGGACCCGAGCAGTACTTC. The V call is TRBV5-1, the J call TRBJ2-7; 13 positions match TRBD2. The CDR3 has 16 residues. J lost 6 bases, V lost 4 bases, and 10 bases had no gene match. The germline gives CDR1 SGHRS, CDR2 YFSETQ.

As DNA, the CDR3 is TGTGCCAGTAGTCCCGACAGGGCAGTGGACGAGCAGTACTTC. This sequence encodes CASSPDRAVDEQYF. The V call is TRBV19, the J call TRBJ2-7; TRBD1 aligns across 7 bases. Germline lookup yields CDR1 LNHDA and CDR2 SQIVND (reference sequence). V trimming: 5 bases; J trimming: 5 bases; junction bases outside the gene matches: 9. This CDR3 has 14 amino acids.

The V and J genes are TRBV19 and TRBJ2-2, with 8 bases aligning to TRBD1. V lost 6 bases, J lost 8 bases, and 8 bases stayed unmatched. Germline V gives CDR1 LNHDA, CDR2 SQIVND (reference sequence). The CDR3 contains 14 residues. The CDR3 loop is CASSRQTGEGELFF. The CDR3 DNA is TGTGCCAGTAGCCGCCAGACAGGGGAAGGGGAGCTGTTTTTT.

The J gene is TRBJ1-2, the V gene TRBV2; 8 nucleotides agree with TRBD1. J was trimmed by 4 bases and V by 4 bases; bases with no gene match: 8. In germline, CDR1 is SNHLY, CDR2 FYNNEI. CDR3 length: 15 amino acids. The CDR3 protein is CASSVPRTGSYGYTF. For the CDR3, the DNA is TGTGCCAGCAGTGTACCTCGGACAGGGAGCTATGGCTACACCTTC.

The CDR3 here is CASSLSGTMEKYEQYF. The DNA for the CDR3 is TGTGCCAGCAGTTTATCAGGGACTATGGAAAAATACGAGCAGTACTTC. The chain uses TRBV28 and TRBJ2-7; the match to TRBD2 covers 7 bases. There are 16 residues in the CDR3. In germline, CDR1 is MDHEN, CDR2 SYDVKM. The V segment lost 1 base and the J segment 4 bases; nucleotides outside the gene matches: 10.

The gene calls are TRBV10-3 and TRBJ1-1, with D unclear. Germline V CDR1 and CDR2: ENHRY, SYGVKD. The CDR3 is made up of 14 amino acids. V lost 2 bases to trimming and J lost 2 bases, with 9 bases between them. CDR3 region: CAISERRLNTEAFF. The CDR3 DNA sequence: TGTGCCATCAGTGAGCGGCGGTTAAACACTGAAGCTTTCTTT.

The J gene is TRBJ2-7, the V gene TRBV9; 7 bases are shared with TRBD2. The CDR3 runs to 15 residues. CDR1 SGDLS and CDR2 YYNGEE come from the germline V gene. The junction had 3 bases not matched to a gene; V was cut back by 0 bases and J by 0 bases. This chain's CDR3 is CASSVGGRGSYEQYF. As DNA, the CDR3 is TGTGCCAGCAGCGTAGGGGGGAGGGGCTCCTACGAGCAGTACTTC. The entire variable domain, with the rest obtained from reference TRBV9 and TRBJ2-7, is as follows: DSGVTQTPKHLITATGQRVTLRCSPRSGDLSVYWYQQSLDQGLQFLIQYYNGEERAKGNILERFSAQQFPDLHSELNLSSLELGDSALYFCASSVGGRGSYEQYFGPGTRLTVT.

The V call is TRBV5-4, the J call TRBJ1-2, with 10 bases identical to TRBD1. Per the germline V gene, CDR1 is SGHNT and CDR2 is YYREEE (reference sequence). This CDR3 has 14 amino acids. V trimming: 4 bases; J trimming: 5 bases; junction bases outside the gene matches: 5. The DNA of the CDR3 is TGTGCCAGCAGCCCCTGGGACAGGGGATATGGCTACACCTTC. Protein sequence: CASSPWDRGYGYTF.

V and J are TRBV19 and TRBJ1-5, with 7 bases lining up with TRBD1. CDR1 LNHDA and CDR2 SQIVND come from the germline V gene (reference sequence). This CDR3 region has 15 residues. The trim removed 3 bases at V and 5 bases at J, leaving 7 bases unmatched. CDR3 region: CASSMSQGVYQPQHF. For the CDR3, the DNA is TGTGCCAGTAGTATGAGCCAGGGGGTGTATCAGCCCCAGCATTTT. Complete variable domain (other parts from reference TRBV19 and TRBJ1-5): DGGITQSPKYLFRKEGQNVTLSCEQNLNHDAMYWYRQDPGQGLRLIYYSQIVNDFQKGDIAEGYSVSREKKESFPLTVTSAQKNPTAFYLCASSMSQGVYQPQHFGDGTRLSIL.

This clone was seen only once. The chain uses TRBV2 and TRBJ1-6; D not resolved. The CDR3 is 14 amino acids. CDR1 is SNHLY and CDR2 is FYNNEI in the germline V gene. Trimming shortened V by 3 bases and J by 10 bases, and 13 bases separated the two germline ends. CDR3: CASSDGDSVSPLHF. CDR3 DNA sequence: TGTGCCAGCAGTGATGGAGACTCGGTGTCACCCCTCCACTTT.

The genes are TRBV9 and TRBJ2-4; 13 nucleotides align to TRBD2. The V segment lost 2 bases and the J segment 3 bases; nucleotides outside the gene matches: 2. The length of the CDR3 is 16 residues. Germline CDR1 is SGDLS and CDR2 is YYNGEE. The CDR3 DNA is TGTGCCAGCAGCGTGACTAGCGGGGGGAGCAAAAACATTCAGTACTTC. This gives the protein CASSVTSGGSKNIQYF.

V is TRBV5-1 and J is TRBJ2-5; 9 bases are shared with TRBD2. CDR1 and CDR2 from the germline V gene are SGHRS and YFSETQ. J was trimmed by 2 bases and V by 4 bases; bases with no gene match: 6. The CDR3 contains 15 residues. In DNA form, the CDR3 reads TGCGCCAGCAGCCCCGCGGGAGGGGAGCAAGAGACCCAGTACTTC. Protein sequence: CASSPAGGEQETQYF.

The chain is built from TRBV7-9 and TRBJ2-7, with 9 bases identical to TRBD1. The J segment lost 2 bases and the V segment lost 5 bases, leaving 4 bases of the junction unmatched. Per germline, CDR1 SEHNR and CDR2 FQNEAQ (reference sequence). CDR3 length equals 14 residues. The CDR3 loop reads CASSVGTGTYEQYF. DNA of the CDR3: TGTGCCAGCAGCGTCGGGACAGGGACCTACGAGCAGTACTTC. The complete variable domain, with remaining parts taken from reference TRBV7-9 and TRBJ2-7, reads DTGVSQNPRHKITKRGQNVTFRCDPISEHNRLYWYRQTLGQGPEFLTYFQNEAQLEKSRLLSDRFSAERPKGSFSTLEIQRTEQGDSAMYLCASSVGTGTYEQYFGPGTRLTVT.

The V call is TRBV5-1, the J call TRBJ1-6; maybe TRBD1 (5 bases). Germline lookup yields CDR1 SGHRS and CDR2 YFSETQ. CDR3 length equals 14 residues. The V end was cut by 5 bases, the J end by 5 bases, with 11 bases between. The chain's CDR3 is CASRGTGDNSPLHF. For the CDR3, the DNA is TGCGCCAGCAGGGGGACGGGGGATAATTCACCCCTCCACTTT. The complete variable domain, with remaining parts taken from reference TRBV5-1 and TRBJ1-6, reads KAGVTQTPRYLIKTRGQQVTLSCSPISGHRSVSWYQQTPGQGLQFLFEYFSETQRNKGNFPGRFSGRQFSNSRSEMNVSTLELGDSALYLCASRGTGDNSPLHFGNGTRLTVT.

This chain links TRBV4-1 with TRBJ1-5, with D maybe TRBD1 (6 bases). The germline V gene encodes CDR1 MGHRA and CDR2 YSYEKL. CDR3 length equals 16 residues. Trimming left V 0 bases short and J 5 bases short, with 14 bases between. The DNA of the CDR3 is TGCGCCAGCAGCCAAGATCTCGGACAGACTTATCAGCCCCAGCATTTT. Its translation is CASSQDLGQTYQPQHF.

The V call is TRBV2, the J call TRBJ2-2; a weak D match, TRBD1 (5 bases). The CDR3 length is 12 residues. The germline V gene encodes CDR1 SNHLY and CDR2 FYNNEI. Trimming pared 8 bases from V and 4 bases from J, leaving 8 bases between. DNA for the CDR3: TGTGCCAGCCAGGGATTCACCGGGGAGCTGTTTTTT. Translation: CASQGFTGELFF.

This chain connects TRBV4-1 to TRBJ1-2; D may be TRBD1 (5 bases). This CDR3 comprises 15 residues. The V and J ends lost 3 bases and 2 bases respectively, with 13 bases between them. Germline CDR1 reads MGHRA; CDR2 reads YSYEKL. CDR3 sequence: CASSHLLRQNYGYTF. The CDR3 coding sequence is TGCGCCAGCAGCCACCTTCTGAGACAGAACTATGGCTACACCTTC.

The chain couples TRBV10-1 to TRBJ2-3, with D perhaps TRBD2 (5 bases). V shed 8 bases and J shed 8 bases, with 14 bases lying between them. CDR3 length: 12 residues. Germline V gene lookup returns CDR1 WNHNN and CDR2 SYGVQD (reference sequence). In DNA, the CDR3 is TGCGCCAGCGGTAGTTCAGAGGGTACGCAGTATTTT. Its protein product is CASGSSEGTQYF.

The chain has TRBV19 and TRBJ1-6; 8 bases map to TRBD1. CDR1 and CDR2 from the germline V gene are LNHDA and SQIVND (reference sequence). V trimming: 5 bases; J trimming: 10 bases; junction bases outside the gene matches: 16. The CDR3 extends over 17 amino acids. CDR3: CASSPSSIWTGQSPLHF. The CDR3 region has the DNA TGTGCCAGTAGTCCCTCTAGTATCTGGACAGGGCAATCACCCCTCCACTTT.